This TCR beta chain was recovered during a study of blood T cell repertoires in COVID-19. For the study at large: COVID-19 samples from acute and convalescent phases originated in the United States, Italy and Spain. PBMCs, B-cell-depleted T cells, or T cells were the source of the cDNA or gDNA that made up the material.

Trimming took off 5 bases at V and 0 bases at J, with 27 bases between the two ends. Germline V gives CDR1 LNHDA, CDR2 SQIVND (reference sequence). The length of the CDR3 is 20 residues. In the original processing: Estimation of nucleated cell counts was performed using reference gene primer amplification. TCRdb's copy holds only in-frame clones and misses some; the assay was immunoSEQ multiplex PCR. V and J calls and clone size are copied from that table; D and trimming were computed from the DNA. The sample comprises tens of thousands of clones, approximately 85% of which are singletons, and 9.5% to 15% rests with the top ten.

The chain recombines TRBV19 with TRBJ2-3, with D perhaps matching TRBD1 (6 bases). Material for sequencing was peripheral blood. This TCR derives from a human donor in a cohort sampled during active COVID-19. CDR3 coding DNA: TGTGCCAGTAGTCGCCCCTTTGGACAGTACCTTGGATCTAGCACAGATACGCAGTATTTT. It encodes CASSRPFGQYLGSSTDTQYF. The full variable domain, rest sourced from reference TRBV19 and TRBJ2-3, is DGGITQSPKYLFRKEGQNVTLSCEQNLNHDAMYWYRQDPGQGLRLIYYSQIVNDFQKGDIAEGYSVSREKKESFPLTVTSAQKNPTAFYLCASSRPFGQYLGSSTDTQYFGPGTRLTVL.